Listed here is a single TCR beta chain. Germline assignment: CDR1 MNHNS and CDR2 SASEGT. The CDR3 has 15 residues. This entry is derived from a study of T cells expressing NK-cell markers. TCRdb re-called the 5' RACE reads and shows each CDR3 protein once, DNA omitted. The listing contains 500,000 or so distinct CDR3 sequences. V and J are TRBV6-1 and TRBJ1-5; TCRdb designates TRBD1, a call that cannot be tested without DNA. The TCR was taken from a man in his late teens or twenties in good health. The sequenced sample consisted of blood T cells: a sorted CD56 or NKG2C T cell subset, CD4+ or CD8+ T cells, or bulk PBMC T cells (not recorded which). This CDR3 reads CASSEARRGHQPQHF.